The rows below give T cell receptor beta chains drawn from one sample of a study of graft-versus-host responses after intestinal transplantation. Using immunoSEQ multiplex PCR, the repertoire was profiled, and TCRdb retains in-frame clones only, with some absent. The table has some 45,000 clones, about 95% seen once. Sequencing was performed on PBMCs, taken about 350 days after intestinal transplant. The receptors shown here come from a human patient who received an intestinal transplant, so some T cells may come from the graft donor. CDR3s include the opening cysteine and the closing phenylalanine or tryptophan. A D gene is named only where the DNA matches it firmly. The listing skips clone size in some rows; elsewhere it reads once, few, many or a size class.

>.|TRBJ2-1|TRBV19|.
CASSDSSGYNEQFF
TGTGCCAGTTCGGACAGCTCGGGTTACAATGAGCAGTTCTTC
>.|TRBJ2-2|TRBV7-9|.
CASSLGQGPLIAGELFF
TGTGCCAGCAGCTTAGGGCAGGGGCCCCTAATTGCCGGGGAGCTGTTTTTT
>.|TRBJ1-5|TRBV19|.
CASSATWRGDQPQHF
TGTGCCAGTAGCGCCACGTGGCGGGGGGACCAGCCCCAGCATTTT
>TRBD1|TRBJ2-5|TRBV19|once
CASSYRDRGQETQYF
TGTGCCAGTTCATACCGGGACAGGGGCCAAGAGACCCAGTACTTC
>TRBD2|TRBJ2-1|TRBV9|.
CASSPRPGTSGGDNEQFF
TGTGCCAGCAGCCCGCGTCCCGGGACTAGCGGGGGAGACAATGAGCAGTTCTTC
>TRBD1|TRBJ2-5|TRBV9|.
CASSSRGTGVKQETQYF
TGTGCCAGCAGCTCGCGTGGAACAGGGGTAAAGCAAGAGACCCAGTACTTC
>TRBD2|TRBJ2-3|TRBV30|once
CAWSGGEGGTDTQYF
TGTGCCTGGAGTGGGGGGGAGGGCGGCACAGATACGCAGTATTTT
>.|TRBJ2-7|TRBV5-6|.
CASSLVGDTYSYEQYF
TGTGCCAGCAGCTTGGTAGGGGACACTTATTCCTACGAGCAGTACTTC
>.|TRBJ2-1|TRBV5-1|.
CASSLRGGRNEQFF
TGCGCCAGCAGCTTGAGGGGGGGCAGAAATGAGCAGTTCTTC
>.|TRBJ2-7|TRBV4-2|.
CASSQRETYEQYF
TGTGCCAGCAGCCAGCGGGAAACCTACGAGCAGTACTTC
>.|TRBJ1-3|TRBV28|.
CASRQEIGEGTIYF
TGTGCCAGCCGACAAGAGATTGGGGAGGGCACCATATATTTT
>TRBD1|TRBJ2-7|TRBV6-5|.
CASSLGQSSYEQYF
TGTGCCAGCAGTTTGGGACAGAGCTCCTACGAGCAGTACTTC
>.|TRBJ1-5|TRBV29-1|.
CSVSSDGNQPQHF
TGCAGCGTTTCATCCGATGGCAATCAGCCCCAGCATTTT
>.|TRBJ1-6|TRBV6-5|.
CASSYSGGYNSPLHF
TGTGCCAGCAGTTACTCAGGTGGTTATAATTCACCCCTCCACTTT
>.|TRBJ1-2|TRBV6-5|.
CASSYESQGHGYTF
TGTGCCAGCAGTTACGAATCACAGGGCCATGGCTACACCTTC
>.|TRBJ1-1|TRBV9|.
CASSVSPQGRTEAFF
TGTGCCAGCAGCGTATCCCCCCAGGGGCGCACTGAAGCTTTCTTT
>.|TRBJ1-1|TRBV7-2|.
CASSLEAVNTEAFF
TGTGCCAGCAGCTTAGAGGCGGTGAACACTGAAGCTTTCTTT
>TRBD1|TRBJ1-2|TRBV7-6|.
CASSPLDRGGNYGYTF
TGTGCCAGCAGCCCCTTGGACAGGGGAGGCAACTATGGCTACACCTTC
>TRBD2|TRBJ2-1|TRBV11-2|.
CASSSSGRAEYNEQFF
TGTGCCAGCAGCTCAAGCGGGAGGGCGGAGTACAATGAGCAGTTCTTC
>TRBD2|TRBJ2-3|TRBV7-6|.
CASSLAGGYADTQYF
TGTGCCAGCAGCTTAGCGGGGGGGTACGCAGATACGCAGTATTTT
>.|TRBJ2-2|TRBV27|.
CASQGWNTGELFF
TGTGCCAGTCAGGGATGGAACACCGGGGAGCTGTTTTTT
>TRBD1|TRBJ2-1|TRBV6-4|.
CASSDSTGGYNEQFF
TGTGCCAGCAGTGACTCGACAGGGGGCTACAATGAGCAGTTCTTC
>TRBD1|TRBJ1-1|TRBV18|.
CASSPPTGTVNTEAFF
TGTGCCAGCTCACCTCCAACCGGGACAGTGAACACTGAAGCTTTCTTT
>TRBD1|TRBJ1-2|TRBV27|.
CASRTGQGVDYGYTF
TGTGCCAGCAGAACCGGACAGGGAGTAGACTATGGCTACACCTTC
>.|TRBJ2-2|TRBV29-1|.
CSVYQANTGELFF
TGCAGCGTTTATCAGGCCAACACCGGGGAGCTGTTTTTT
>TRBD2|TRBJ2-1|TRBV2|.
CANLAGGSNEQFF
TGTGCCAACTTAGCGGGGGGGAGCAATGAGCAGTTCTTC
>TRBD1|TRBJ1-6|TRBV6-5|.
CASSLLGQHNSPLHF
TGTGCCAGCAGTTTATTGGGACAGCATAATTCACCCCTCCACTTT
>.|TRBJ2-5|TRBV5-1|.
CASSSPMYQETQYF
TGCGCCAGCAGCTCGCCGATGTACCAAGAGACCCAGTACTTC
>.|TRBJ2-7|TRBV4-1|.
CASSQLPAPPRRGEQYF
TGCGCCAGCAGCCAACTCCCCGCCCCCCCACGGCGTGGGGAGCAGTACTTC
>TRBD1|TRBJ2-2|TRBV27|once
CASRRGPGTGELFF
TGTGCCAGCAGGAGGGGGCCTGGCACCGGGGAGCTGTTTTTT
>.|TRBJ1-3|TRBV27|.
CASRFTSGNTIYF
TGTGCCAGCAGATTCACCTCTGGAAACACCATATATTTT
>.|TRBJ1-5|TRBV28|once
CASSYSNQPQHF
TGTGCCAGCAGTTATAGCAATCAGCCCCAGCATTTT
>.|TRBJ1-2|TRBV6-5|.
CASSPQVNYGYTF
TGTGCCAGCAGCCCCCAGGTGAACTATGGCTACACCTTC
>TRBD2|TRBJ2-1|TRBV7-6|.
CASSVPSGGLNEQFF
TGTGCCAGCAGCGTCCCTAGCGGGGGTTTGAATGAGCAGTTCTTC
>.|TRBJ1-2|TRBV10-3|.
CAISEDLAQTGHGYTF
TGTGCCATCAGTGAAGATTTGGCCCAAACGGGCCATGGCTACACCTTC
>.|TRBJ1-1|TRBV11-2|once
CASSQSRGTFTSEEAFF
TGTGCCAGCAGCCAATCGAGGGGGACGTTCACGTCAGAAGAAGCTTTCTTT
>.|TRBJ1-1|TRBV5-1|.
CASSRGTSVSEAFF
TGCGCCAGCAGCCGCGGGACAAGTGTCTCTGAAGCTTTCTTT
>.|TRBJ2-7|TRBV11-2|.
CASSLDRGTAGVHEQYF
TGTGCCAGCAGCTTAGATAGGGGGACGGCGGGGGTCCACGAGCAGTACTTC
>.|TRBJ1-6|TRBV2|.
CASSVGRQGTLHF
TGTGCCAGCAGTGTTGGACGGCAGGGCACCCTCCACTTT
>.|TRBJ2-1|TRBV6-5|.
CASRPLQGTEQFF
TGTGCCAGCAGACCCCTACAGGGAACTGAGCAGTTCTTC
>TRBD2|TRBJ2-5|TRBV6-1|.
CASSEAWTSGTQYF
TGTGCCAGCAGTGAAGCGTGGACTAGCGGGACCCAGTACTTC
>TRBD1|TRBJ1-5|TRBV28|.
CASSPGTGFDQPQHF
TGTGCCAGCAGTCCCGGGACAGGGTTCGACCAGCCCCAGCATTTT